A selection of T cell receptor beta chains follows, all from one sample in a study of CD8 T cells in Susac syndrome. MiXCR was run by TCRdb on the immunoSEQ multiplex PCR reads, yielding one entry per CDR3 protein. This table holds roughly 52,000 distinct CDR3 sequences, about 95% found once. The sequenced material came from CD8+ T cells from PBMCs. The source of these receptors is a human donor with Susac syndrome. Each CDR3 is given with its conserved first and last residue. D genes are given only for firm matches. Clone size is given for some rows only: seen once, a few or many times, or a class if the clone is expanded.

once	TRBJ1-6	TRBV19	TRBD1	CASQPQGAYNSPLHF	TGTGCCAGTCAACCACAGGGGGCCTATAATTCACCCCTCCACTTT
-	TRBJ2-4	TRBV25-1	-	CASPIKGLAKNIQYF	TGTGCCAGCCCCATCAAGGGCCTGGCCAAAAACATTCAGTACTTC
once	TRBJ2-5	TRBV2	-	CATYGETQYF	TGTGCCACCTATGGGGAGACCCAGTACTTC
-	TRBJ2-1	TRBV6-2/TRBV6-3	-	CASTSNYNEQFF	TGTGCCAGCACGAGTAACTACAATGAGCAGTTCTTC
once	TRBJ2-3	TRBV27	-	CASSLHSAADTQYF	TGTGCCAGCAGTTTACATTCAGCGGCAGATACGCAGTATTTT
-	TRBJ1-1	TRBV7-9	-	CASSLEGPEAFF	TGTGCCAGCAGCTTAGAGGGCCCTGAAGCTTTCTTT
-	TRBJ1-4	TRBV30	-	CAWSPGPVHEKLFF	TGTGCCTGGAGTCCCGGGCCAGTACATGAAAAACTGTTTTTT
-	TRBJ2-1	TRBV7-9	TRBD2	CASSPGGNEQFF	TGTGCCAGCAGCCCGGGGGGTAATGAGCAGTTCTTC
-	TRBJ2-7	TRBV2	-	CASWERGENEQYF	TGTGCCAGCTGGGAAAGGGGAGAGAACGAGCAGTACTTC
-	TRBJ2-1	TRBV27	-	CASSLSAAGQNEQFF	TGTGCCAGCAGTTTATCCGCGGCCGGGCAGAATGAGCAGTTCTTC
-	TRBJ2-3	TRBV9	-	CASSVGLFQFIDTQYF	TGTGCCAGCAGCGTAGGTTTGTTTCAGTTTATAGATACGCAGTATTTT
once	TRBJ1-1	TRBV29-1	-	CSVEPNTEAFF	TGCAGCGTTGAGCCTAACACTGAAGCTTTCTTT
-	TRBJ2-3	TRBV6-6	TRBD2	CASTIAGGDTQYF	TGTGCCAGCACAATAGCGGGGGGGGATACGCAGTATTTT
-	TRBJ2-2	TRBV3-1	-	CASSHWGTPTGELFF	TGTGCCAGCAGCCATTGGGGGACACCGACCGGGGAGCTGTTTTTT
-	TRBJ2-1	TRBV19	-	CASSPTASEQFF	TGTGCCAGTAGTCCTACGGCATCGGAGCAGTTCTTC
-	TRBJ2-1	TRBV20-1	-	CSPLNNEQFF	TGCAGCCCTCTAAACAATGAGCAGTTCTTC
-	TRBJ1-1	TRBV30	-	CADSDRSLEAFF	TGTGCCGATTCCGACCGGAGCCTTGAAGCTTTCTTT
-	TRBJ2-3	TRBV11-2	-	CASSPGALTDTQYF	TGTGCCAGCAGCCCAGGGGCCCTCACAGATACGCAGTATTTT
-	TRBJ2-5	TRBV7-2	-	CASSLNRAETQYF	TGTGCCAGCAGCTTAAACAGGGCAGAGACCCAGTACTTC
-	TRBJ2-7	TRBV27	TRBD1	CASSPLTLPGTGAYEQYF	TGTGCCAGCAGTCCACTTACGCTCCCCGGGACAGGGGCCTACGAGCAGTACTTC
once	TRBJ2-7	TRBV29-1	TRBD1	CSAGQGTYEQYF	TGCAGCGCCGGACAGGGGACCTACGAGCAGTACTTC
-	TRBJ2-3	TRBV7-8	TRBD1	CASSLAKDRESTDTQYF	TGTGCCAGCAGCTTAGCGAAGGACAGGGAAAGCACAGATACGCAGTATTTT
-	TRBJ2-5	TRBV5-6	TRBD2	CASSLQYSGVQETQYF	TGTGCCAGCAGCTTACAGTACAGCGGGGTCCAAGAGACCCAGTACTTC
-	TRBJ2-5	TRBV12-3/TRBV12-4	-	CASSLTETYQETQYF	TGTGCCAGCAGCCTGACAGAGACTTACCAAGAGACCCAGTACTTC
-	TRBJ2-7	TRBV29-1	TRBD1	CSVEGTGVFYEQYF	TGCAGCGTTGAAGGGACAGGGGTATTCTACGAGCAGTACTTC
-	TRBJ2-1	TRBV5-6	-	CASSGERYNEQFF	TGTGCCAGCAGTGGGGAGCGGTACAATGAGCAGTTCTTC
-	TRBJ1-3	TRBV5-1	-	CASSSDISGNTIYF	TGCGCCAGCAGCTCGGACATCTCTGGAAACACCATATATTTT
-	TRBJ1-2	TRBV20-1	TRBD1	CSARDEDRGNYGYTF	TGCAGTGCTAGAGATGAAGACAGGGGAAACTATGGCTACACCTTC
-	TRBJ1-2	TRBV4-3	-	CASSQDGGYTF	TGCGCCAGCAGCCAAGATGGGGGCTACACCTTC